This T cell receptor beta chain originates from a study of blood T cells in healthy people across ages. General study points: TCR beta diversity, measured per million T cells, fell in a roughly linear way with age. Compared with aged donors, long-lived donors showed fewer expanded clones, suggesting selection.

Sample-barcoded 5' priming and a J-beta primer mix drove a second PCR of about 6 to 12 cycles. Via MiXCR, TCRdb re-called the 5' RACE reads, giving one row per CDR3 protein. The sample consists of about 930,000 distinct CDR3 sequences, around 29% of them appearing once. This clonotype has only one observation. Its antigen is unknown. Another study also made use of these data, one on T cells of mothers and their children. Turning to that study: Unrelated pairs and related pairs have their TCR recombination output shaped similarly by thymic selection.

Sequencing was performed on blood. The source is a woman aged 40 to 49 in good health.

CDR3 region: CASSPGTSYNNQPQHF. The DNA of the CDR3 is TGTGCCAGCAGTCCCGGGACCTCTTATAACAATCAGCCCCAGCATTTT. The V call is TRBV28, the J call TRBJ1-5; tentative D call: TRBD1 (5 bases). Germline V gene sequence: CDR1 MDHEN, CDR2 SYDVKM. Trimming took 5 bases from V and 3 from J, leaving 17 bases between them. The CDR3 spans 16 residues.